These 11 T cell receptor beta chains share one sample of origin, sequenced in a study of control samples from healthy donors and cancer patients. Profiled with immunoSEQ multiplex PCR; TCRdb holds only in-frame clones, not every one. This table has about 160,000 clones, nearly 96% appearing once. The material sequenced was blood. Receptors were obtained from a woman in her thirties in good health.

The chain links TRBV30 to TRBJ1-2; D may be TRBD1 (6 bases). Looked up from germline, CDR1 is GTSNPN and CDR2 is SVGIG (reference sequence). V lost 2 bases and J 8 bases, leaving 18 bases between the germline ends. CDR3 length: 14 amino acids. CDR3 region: CAWSPGGGGRGYTF. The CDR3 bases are TGTGCCTGGAGTCCCGGCGGGGGGGGCAGGGGCTACACCTTC.

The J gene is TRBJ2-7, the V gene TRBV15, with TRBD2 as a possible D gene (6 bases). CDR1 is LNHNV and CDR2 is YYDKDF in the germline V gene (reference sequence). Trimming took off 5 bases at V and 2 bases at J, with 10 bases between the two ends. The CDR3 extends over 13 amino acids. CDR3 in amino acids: CATSAGPTYEQYF. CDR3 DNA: TGTGCCACCAGCGCGGGGCCGACCTACGAGCAGTACTTC.

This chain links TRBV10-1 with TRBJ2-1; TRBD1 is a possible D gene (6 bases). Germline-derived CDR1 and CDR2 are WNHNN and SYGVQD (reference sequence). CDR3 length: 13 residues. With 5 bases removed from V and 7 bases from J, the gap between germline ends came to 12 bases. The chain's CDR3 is CASSLQGSNEQFF. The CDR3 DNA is TGCGCCAGCAGTCTACAGGGCTCTAATGAGCAGTTCTTC.

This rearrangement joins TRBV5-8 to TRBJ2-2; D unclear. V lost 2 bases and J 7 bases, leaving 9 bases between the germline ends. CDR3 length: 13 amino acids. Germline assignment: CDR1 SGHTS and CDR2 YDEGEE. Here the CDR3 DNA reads TGTGCCAGCAGCTTCCCGGTAGTCGGGGAGCTGTTTTTT. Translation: CASSFPVVGELFF.

The CDR3 protein is CASSPHEGRGYNEQFF. CDR3 nucleotides: TGCGCCAGCAGCCCCCATGAGGGTAGGGGATACAATGAGCAGTTCTTC. V gene TRBV5-1 combines with J gene TRBJ2-1, with D possibly called TRBD1 or TRBD2 (5 bases each). Germline-derived CDR1 and CDR2 are SGHRS and YFSETQ. The CDR3 totals 16 residues. V lost 4 bases to trimming and J lost 4 bases, with 18 bases between them.

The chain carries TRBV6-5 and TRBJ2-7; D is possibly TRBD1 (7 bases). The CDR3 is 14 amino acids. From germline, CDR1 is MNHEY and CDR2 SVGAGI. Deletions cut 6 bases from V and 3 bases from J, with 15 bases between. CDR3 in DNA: TGTGCCAGCAGCAAAAGACAGGGAGGCTACGAGCAGTACTTC. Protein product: CASSKRQGGYEQYF.

The CDR3 reads CASSLGGAMNTEAFF. The CDR3 DNA is TGCGCCAGCAGCTTGGGGGGAGCTATGAACACTGAAGCTTTCTTT. The chain recombines TRBV5-1 with TRBJ1-1, with D uncertain. CDR1 is SGHRS and CDR2 is YFSETQ in the germline V gene. The V end lost 0 bases, the J end lost 0 bases, and 9 bases lay between the germline ends. The CDR3 extends over 15 amino acids.

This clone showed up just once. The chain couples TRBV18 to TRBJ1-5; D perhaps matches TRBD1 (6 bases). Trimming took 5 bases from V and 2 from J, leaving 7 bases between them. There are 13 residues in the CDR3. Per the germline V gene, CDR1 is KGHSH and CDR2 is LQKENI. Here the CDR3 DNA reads TGTGCCAGCTCAGGGGGCGGCAATCAGCCCCAGCATTTT. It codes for CASSGGGNQPQHF.

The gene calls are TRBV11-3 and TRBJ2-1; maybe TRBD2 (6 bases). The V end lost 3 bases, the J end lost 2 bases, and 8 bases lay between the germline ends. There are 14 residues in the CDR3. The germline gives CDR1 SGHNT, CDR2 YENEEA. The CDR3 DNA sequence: TGTGCCAGCAGCTTTGGGGGGACCTACAATGAGCAGTTCTTC. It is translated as CASSFGGTYNEQFF.

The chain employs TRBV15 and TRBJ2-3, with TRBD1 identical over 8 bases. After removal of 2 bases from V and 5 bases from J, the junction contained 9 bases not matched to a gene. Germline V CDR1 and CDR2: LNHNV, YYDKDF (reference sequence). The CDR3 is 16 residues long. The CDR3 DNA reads TGTGCCACCAGCAGATCCCGACAGGGGCGGGGAGATACGCAGTATTTT. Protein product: CATSRSRQGRGDTQYF.

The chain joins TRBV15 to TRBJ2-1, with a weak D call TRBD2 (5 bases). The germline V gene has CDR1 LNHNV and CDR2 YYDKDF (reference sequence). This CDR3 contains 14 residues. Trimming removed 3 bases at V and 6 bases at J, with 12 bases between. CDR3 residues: CATSSAPSSNEQFF. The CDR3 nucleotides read TGTGCCACCAGCAGCGCCCCTAGCAGCAATGAGCAGTTCTTC.